These 19 T cell receptor beta chains were sequenced from one sample in a study of T cell responses to AZD1222 COVID-19 vaccine. The data were produced by immunoSEQ multiplex PCR, yet TCRdb's version contains in-frame clones alone and is incomplete. Among roughly 200,000 clones listed, roughly 90% were seen once. Material: peripheral blood, obtained 28 days after the second AZD1222 dose. These receptors all stem from an adult who received the AZD1222 COVID-19 vaccine.

The chain is built from TRBV2 and TRBJ1-2; 8 bases are a match to TRBD1. Germline V gene sequence: CDR1 SNHLY, CDR2 FYNNEI. The V segment lost 1 base and the J segment 3 bases; nucleotides outside the gene matches: 4. This CDR3 comprises 15 residues. CDR3 nucleotide sequence: TGTGCCAGCAGTGAAGGCGCAGGGGGCCACTATGGCTACACCTTC. Translating it yields CASSEGAGGHYGYTF.

The V and J genes are TRBV5-1 and TRBJ2-3; 8 bases are shared with TRBD2. With V trimmed by 1 base and J by 0 bases, 4 bases remained unmatched. The CDR3 has 16 residues. Germline loops: CDR1 SGHRS, CDR2 YFSETQ. DNA of the CDR3: TGCGCCAGCAGCTTGTTGGGACTAGGGAGCACAGATACGCAGTATTTT. It is translated as CASSLLGLGSTDTQYF. The entire variable domain, with the rest obtained from reference TRBV5-1 and TRBJ2-3, is as follows: KAGVTQTPRYLIKTRGQQVTLSCSPISGHRSVSWYQQTPGQGLQFLFEYFSETQRNKGNFPGRFSGRQFSNSRSEMNVSTLELGDSALYLCASSLLGLGSTDTQYFGPGTRLTVL.

CDR3 loop: CASSYGGTQYF. CDR3 sequence (DNA): TGTGCCAGCAGTTACGGGGGAACGCAGTATTTT. This chain uses TRBV6-5 with TRBJ2-3, with D perhaps given as TRBD1 or TRBD2 (5 bases each). Germline loops: CDR1 MNHEY, CDR2 SVGAGI. V gave up 2 bases and J gave up 9 bases, with 6 bases separating them. The CDR3 length is 11 residues.

J is TRBJ2-7 and V is TRBV4-1; no firm D call. The CDR3 extends over 14 amino acids. Trimming removed 1 base from V and 3 bases from J, with 10 bases in between. Germline loops: CDR1 MGHRA, CDR2 YSYEKL. The CDR3 DNA reads TGCGCCAGCAGCCAAGTAGGCAGAAACTACGAGCAGTACTTC. Translating gives CASSQVGRNYEQYF.

CDR3 sequence: CASSYAILLTTGELFF. The CDR3 region has the DNA TGTGCCAGCAGTTACGCCATTCTATTGACGACCGGGGAGCTGTTTTTT. This chain links TRBV6-5 with TRBJ2-2; the D is unclear. Between the trimmed V and J ends, which lost 2 bases and 5 bases, there was a span of 15 bases. The CDR3 is made up of 16 amino acids. CDR1 is MNHEY, CDR2 SVGAGI, per germline.

The CDR3, as DNA: TGTGCCAGCAGTGAAAGGGGAGTGGTCTACGAGCAGTACTTC. Protein: CASSERGVVYEQYF. The chain carries TRBV2 and TRBJ2-7; D is perhaps TRBD1 or TRBD2 (5 bases each). The CDR3 loop spans 14 amino acids. Trimming stripped 2 bases from V and 3 bases from J, with 11 bases between. Germline V gene lookup returns CDR1 SNHLY and CDR2 FYNNEI.

The CDR3 here is CASSGGMGKGTYEQYF. CDR3 DNA: TGTGCCAGCAGCGGAGGGATGGGAAAGGGAACCTACGAGCAGTACTTC. The chain is built from TRBV9 and TRBJ2-7, with D perhaps matching TRBD2 (5 bases). The CDR3 is made up of 16 amino acids. V lost 3 bases to trimming and J lost 2 bases, with 18 bases between them. Germline-derived CDR1 and CDR2 are SGDLS and YYNGEE.

The chain couples TRBV2 to TRBJ1-5; D is undetermined. The CDR3 contains 13 residues. Per the germline V gene, CDR1 is SNHLY and CDR2 is FYNNEI. The germline V and J ends were trimmed by 4 bases and 4 bases, with 8 bases remaining between them. CDR3 sequence (DNA): TGTGCCAGCAGTGTGGAAGGGAATCAGCCCCAGCATTTT. Residues: CASSVEGNQPQHF.

The V and J genes are TRBV6-2 or TRBV6-3 and TRBJ2-2; 10 bases map to TRBD2. The CDR3 is 20 amino acids. Germline CDR1 MNHEY, CDR2 SVGEGT. The V and J ends lost 2 bases and 0 bases, in that order; junction bases with no gene match: 12. The CDR3 DNA is TGTGCCAGCAGTTACCCCTCCGGGACTAGCGAGTTTCCGAACACCGGGGAGCTGTTTTTT. Protein sequence: CASSYPSGTSEFPNTGELFF.

The rearrangement joins TRBV7-9 to TRBJ1-4, with D possibly being TRBD1 (5 bases). V was shortened by 4 bases and J by 7 bases, with 13 bases between the two germline ends. This CDR3 has 14 amino acids. CDR1 and CDR2 from the germline V gene are SEHNR and FQNEAQ (reference sequence). The DNA for the CDR3 is TGTGCCAGCAGCTCCCCAGGGACGGGTGAAAAACTGTTTTTT. It specifies CASSSPGTGEKLFF. The variable domain in full, completed from reference TRBV7-9 and TRBJ1-4, reads DTGVSQNPRHKITKRGQNVTFRCDPISEHNRLYWYRQTLGQGPEFLTYFQNEAQLEKSRLLSDRFSAERPKGSFSTLEIQRTEQGDSAMYLCASSSPGTGEKLFFGSGTQLSVL.

The V gene is TRBV5-1, the J gene TRBJ1-5, with D unresolved. The CDR3 runs 13 residues. The V end was cut by 0 bases, the J end by 5 bases, with 6 bases between. The V gene's germline CDR1 is SGHRS and CDR2 YFSETQ. The CDR3, as DNA: TGCGCCAGCAGCTTGGTGTCAGATCAGCCCCAGCATTTT. Amino acid sequence: CASSLVSDQPQHF.

This chain uses TRBV10-3 with TRBJ1-1; 7 bases map to TRBD1. The CDR3 loop spans 16 amino acids. J gave up 0 bases and V 4 bases, and 8 bases lay outside the gene matches. Germline loops: CDR1 ENHRY, CDR2 SYGVKD. The CDR3 sequence: CAISATGTVMNTEAFF. CDR3 sequence (DNA): TGTGCCATCAGTGCTACTGGGACAGTCATGAACACTGAAGCTTTCTTT.

This clone was observed a few times. This chain connects TRBV19 to TRBJ2-7; 7 bases fit TRBD2. Germline V CDR1 and CDR2: LNHDA, SQIVND (reference sequence). This CDR3 is built from 15 residues. V trimming: 3 bases; J trimming: 0 bases; junction bases outside the gene matches: 5. The CDR3 DNA follows: TGTGCCAGTAGTATCAGGAGCGGGGCCTCCTACGAGCAGTACTTC. It codes for CASSIRSGASYEQYF.

V is TRBV3-1 (or the pseudogene TRBV3-2) and J is TRBJ1-2; D perhaps matches TRBD1 (5 bases). Trimming shortened V by 0 bases and J by 8 bases, and 13 bases separated the two germline ends. The germline V gene has CDR1 LGHDT and CDR2 YNNKEL (reference sequence). This CDR3 spans 14 amino acids. CDR3 DNA: TGTGCCAGCAGCCAAGAATCGGGGCTGAGGGGCTACACCTTC. Translated: CASSQESGLRGYTF.

This clone was seen just once. This chain uses TRBV4-3 with TRBJ2-1; D is perhaps TRBD2 (5 bases). Per germline, CDR1 LGHNA and CDR2 YSLEER. The CDR3 is 14 amino acids. V lost 3 bases and J 9 bases, leaving 15 bases between the germline ends. DNA of the CDR3: TGCGCCAGCAGCCATAGCGATCGCCGAAGTGAGCAGTTCTTC. Translating it yields CASSHSDRRSEQFF.

The chain recombines TRBV5-4 with TRBJ2-3; 11 bases are a match to TRBD2. V gave up 4 bases and J gave up 5 bases; unmatched junction bases: 9. The CDR3 extends over 16 amino acids. The germline V gene has CDR1 SGHNT and CDR2 YYREEE (reference sequence). CDR3 DNA: TGTGCCAGCAGCACCTCTAGCGGGGGGTATGAAGATACGCAGTATTTT. This codes for CASSTSSGGYEDTQYF.

The chain links TRBV7-9 to TRBJ2-6; D remains unclear. This CDR3 is built from 14 residues. V dropped 5 bases and J dropped 1 base, with 6 bases sitting between them. The V gene's germline CDR1 is SEHNR and CDR2 FQNEAQ (reference sequence). CDR3 sequence (DNA): TGTGCCAGCAGCGTTAAGTCTGGGGCCAACGTCCTGACTTTC. Translation gives CASSVKSGANVLTF.

This chain joins TRBV3-1 (or the pseudogene TRBV3-2) and TRBJ1-2; the D is unclear. The CDR3 covers 13 residues. Germline CDR1 reads LGHDT; CDR2 reads YNNKEL (reference sequence). V gave up 5 bases and J gave up 3 bases, with 10 bases separating them. The DNA for the CDR3 is TGTGCCAGCAGCGTTACAGCCTACTATGGCTACACCTTC. Translation gives CASSVTAYYGYTF.

The chain carries TRBV6-6 and TRBJ1-1, with TRBD1 as a possible D gene (6 bases). Germline CDR1 reads MNHNY; CDR2 reads SVGAGI (reference sequence). This CDR3 has 15 residues. Deletions cut 6 bases from V and 1 base from J, with 15 bases between. The CDR3 DNA reads TGTGCCAGCAGCCCTCCAGACAGGCCGAACACTGAAGCTTTCTTT. It is translated as CASSPPDRPNTEAFF.